This entry is about one T cell receptor beta chain. The target antigen is unknown. The data are from a study of blood T cells in healthy people across ages. The study, taken as a whole, reports: Any conclusive comparison of naive versus antigen-experienced cells was prevented by using unsorted PBMCs.

A minimum of 5 micrograms of total RNA was extracted per sample. Primed by a sample-barcoded 5' primer and a J-beta primer mix, a second PCR proceeded for roughly 6 to 12 cycles. A template-switch adaptor that had 12 random nucleotides put a tag on each cDNA molecule. TCRdb reprocessed the 5' RACE reads with MiXCR, giving one entry per CDR3 protein. Of about 1.4 million distinct CDR3 sequences in the sample, almost 60% were seen once. The sequence came from a man younger than 35 in good health. Specimen: blood.

CDR3 residues: CASSPMTGSGSTYEQYF. CDR3 DNA: TGTGCCAGCAGCCCAATGACAGGGAGCGGGTCTACCTACGAGCAGTACTTC. The rearrangement links TRBV7-6 to TRBJ2-7, with D tentatively TRBD1 (7 bases). The CDR3 has 17 amino acids. Germline CDR1 SGHVS, CDR2 FNYEAQ. Trimming took 5 bases from V and 2 from J, leaving 22 bases between them.